Listed below are T cell receptor beta chains from one sample, sequenced in a study of cytomegalovirus exposure and HLA in healthy donors. Here immunoSEQ multiplex PCR was the method, and the copy in TCRdb shows in-frame clones only, minus some. This table has under 130,000 clones, around 76% appearing once. The sample taken for sequencing was PBMCs. These receptors all stem from a man between 40 and 49 years old in good health and CMV-seropositive. The CDR3 runs from the conserved cysteine through the conserved F or W. Fields, in order: V gene, D gene, clone size, J gene, CDR3 protein, CDR3 DNA. D genes are given only for firm matches. Expanded clones get a size class; other rows say once, few or many, or leave the size out.

TRBV19	TRBD1	few	TRBJ1-4	CASSPRDSRNEKLFF	TGTGCCAGTAGTCCCCGGGACAGTCGAAATGAAAAACTGTTTTTT
TRBV6-1	TRBD1	.	TRBJ1-4	CAMQPPGQGDEKLFF	TGTGCCATGCAACCCCCGGGACAGGGGGATGAAAAACTGTTTTTT
TRBV10-3	.	few	TRBJ1-5	CASSYRTVNSNQPQHF	TGTGCCAGCAGTTACAGGACAGTAAATAGCAATCAGCCCCAGCATTTT
TRBV7-9	TRBD1	.	TRBJ2-7	CSSSSAGTGAWEQYF	TGTTCCAGCAGCTCAGCTGGGACAGGTGCCTGGGAGCAGTACTTC
TRBV7-9	TRBD2	.	TRBJ2-1	CASSTGLAANEQFF	TGTGCCAGCAGTACGGGACTAGCGGCCAATGAGCAGTTCTTC
TRBV18	TRBD2	.	TRBJ2-5	CASSPRKIGASGETQYF	TGTGCCAGCTCACCACGCAAAATAGGGGCTAGCGGGGAGACCCAGTACTTC
TRBV28	TRBD1	.	TRBJ1-1	CASSSTGGSTEAFF	TGTGCCAGCAGTTCCACAGGGGGCAGCACTGAAGCTTTCTTT
TRBV6-6	.	.	TRBJ2-6	CASSYSGTGANGLTF	TGTGCCAGCAGTTACTCAGGGACTGGGGCCAACGGCCTGACTTTC
TRBV9	TRBD1	few	TRBJ1-5	CASSVGGQGWQPQHF	TGTGCCAGCAGCGTAGGAGGACAGGGGTGGCAGCCCCAGCATTTT
TRBV7-2	.	once	TRBJ2-2	CASSWGGALGELFF	TGTGCCAGCAGCTGGGGTGGGGCTCTTGGGGAGCTGTTTTTT
TRBV7-7	TRBD2	.	TRBJ2-7	CASSSRSGGGTTYEQYF	TGTGCTAGCAGCTCGCGCTCTGGCGGGGGTACTACCTACGAGCAGTACTTC
TRBV28	.	few	TRBJ2-5	CASTPSERLGETQYF	TGTGCCAGCACCCCTTCGGAGCGCCTTGGGGAGACCCAGTACTTC
TRBV15	TRBD2	.	TRBJ2-5	CATSGGGYTKETQYF	TGTGCCACCAGCGGGGGGGGGTACACTAAAGAGACCCAGTACTTC
TRBV18	TRBD2	.	TRBJ2-1	CASSPPLTSGSNEQFF	TGTGCCAGCTCACCCCCCCTGACTAGCGGGAGCAATGAGCAGTTCTTC
TRBV19	TRBD1	.	TRBJ2-5	CASKRGTGAGETQYF	TGTGCCAGTAAGAGGGGGACAGGGGCCGGGGAGACCCAGTACTTC
TRBV30	.	few	TRBJ2-7	CAWSPGQPYEQYF	TGTGCCTGGAGTCCCGGACAGCCCTACGAGCAGTACTTC
TRBV14	.	.	TRBJ2-7	CASRSGGDYEQYF	TGTGCCAGCAGATCGGGGGGCGATTACGAGCAGTACTTC
TRBV27	.	few	TRBJ1-2	CASSSGSGYTF	TGTGCCAGCAGTTCAGGGTCTGGCTACACCTTC
TRBV29-1	.	.	TRBJ2-7	CSVVEGPREQYF	TGCAGCGTTGTGGAGGGTCCGCGCGAGCAGTACTTC
TRBV6-5	TRBD1	.	TRBJ2-7	CATKGAGQATYEQYF	TGTGCCACCAAAGGGGCCGGACAGGCCACCTACGAGCAGTACTTC
TRBV19	.	.	TRBJ2-2	CASSPRDSPSGELFF	TGTGCCAGTAGTCCCAGGGACTCCCCAAGCGGGGAGCTGTTTTTT
TRBV2	.	few	TRBJ2-7	CASSDMWGREQYF	TGTGCCAGCAGTGATATGTGGGGGCGCGAGCAGTACTTC
TRBV7-2	.	.	TRBJ2-7	CASSPGLFPYEQYF	TGTGCCAGCAGTCCGGGACTGTTTCCCTACGAGCAGTACTTC
TRBV5-1	.	.	TRBJ2-7	CASSSTGANEQYF	TGCGCCAGCAGCTCAACGGGAGCAAACGAGCAGTACTTC
TRBV28	TRBD1	few	TRBJ1-2	CASRFWDRPNYGYTF	TGTGCCAGCAGGTTCTGGGACAGGCCCAACTATGGCTACACCTTC
TRBV19	.	.	TRBJ2-7	CASSIRAGREQYF	TGTGCCAGTAGTATCCGGGCGGGGCGCGAGCAGTACTTC
TRBV9	TRBD2	once	TRBJ2-2	CASSVLTSASTGELFF	TGTGCCAGCAGCGTCCTGACTAGCGCGAGCACCGGGGAGCTGTTTTTT
TRBV11-3	.	.	TRBJ2-3	CASSLEGVGTNTQYF	TGTGCCAGCAGCTTAGAAGGGGTGGGCACTAATACGCAGTATTTT
TRBV4-2	TRBD2	.	TRBJ2-1	CASSQAGLAGYNEQFF	TGTGCCAGCAGCCAAGCGGGCCTAGCGGGGTACAATGAGCAGTTCTTC
TRBV9	TRBD2	.	TRBJ2-1	CASILRLAGGDEQFF	TGTGCCAGCATCCTAAGACTAGCGGGGGGGGATGAGCAGTTCTTC
TRBV15	.	.	TRBJ2-3	CATSRATGTDTQYF	TGTGCCACCAGCAGAGCCACAGGCACAGATACGCAGTATTTT
TRBV7-9	.	.	TRBJ1-5	CASSLQANQPQHF	TGTGCCAGCAGCTTACAGGCCAATCAGCCCCAGCATTTT
TRBV12-5	.	.	TRBJ2-1	CASGPGTPNEQFF	TGTGCTAGTGGTCCGGGGACTCCCAATGAGCAGTTCTTC
TRBV19	.	.	TRBJ1-1	CASRLRDTLMNTEAFF	TGTGCCAGTAGGCTCCGGGACACCCTCATGAACACTGAAGCTTTCTTT
TRBV6-1	.	.	TRBJ1-2	CASSEVGRRKANYGYTF	TGTGCCAGCAGTGAAGTTGGCAGGCGCAAAGCTAACTATGGCTACACCTTC
TRBV30	TRBD1	.	TRBJ2-2	CAWGYRGRFGELFF	TGTGCCTGGGGGTACAGGGGGCGCTTCGGGGAGCTGTTTTTT
TRBV7-9	.	few	TRBJ2-3	CASSLSKPADTQYF	TGTGCCAGCAGCTTAAGCAAACCGGCAGATACGCAGTATTTT
TRBV10-3	.	.	TRBJ2-1	CAISWGDLPNEQFF	TGTGCCATCAGTTGGGGGGACTTGCCCAATGAGCAGTTCTTC
TRBV11-2	.	.	TRBJ1-4	CASSFKFWRDEKLFF	TGTGCCAGCAGCTTCAAATTTTGGAGGGATGAAAAACTGTTTTTT
TRBV18	TRBD2	.	TRBJ2-7	CASSPSGLAGGTYEQYF	TGTGCCAGCTCACCTTCGGGACTAGCGGGGGGCACCTACGAGCAGTACTTC
TRBV28	TRBD2	.	TRBJ2-3	CASSLAGTSDHAQYF	TGTGCCAGCAGTTTAGCTGGGACTAGCGATCATGCGCAGTATTTT
TRBV27	.	few	TRBJ1-1	CASSSRQALTEAFF	TGTGCCAGCAGTTCTCGACAGGCACTCACTGAAGCTTTCTTT
TRBV6-5	.	once	TRBJ2-3	CASSKGGSTDTQYF	TGTGCCAGCAGTAAGGGGGGGAGCACAGATACGCAGTATTTT
TRBV10-3	.	.	TRBJ2-1	CAISAPNPTYNEQFF	TGTGCCATCAGTGCGCCCAACCCTACCTACAATGAGCAGTTCTTC
TRBV27	.	.	TRBJ1-1	CASTAGVMNTEAFF	TGTGCCAGCACCGCGGGAGTAATGAACACTGAAGCTTTCTTT
TRBV4-1	TRBD2	.	TRBJ2-6	CASSHLGLADRSGANGLTF	TGCGCCAGCAGCCATTTGGGACTAGCGGACCGCTCTGGGGCCAACGGCCTGACTTTC
TRBV4-3	.	.	TRBJ2-1	CASSQSLNNEQFF	TGCGCCAGCAGCCAATCACTCAACAATGAGCAGTTCTTC
TRBV6-1	.	.	TRBJ2-6	CASSSGETGANVLTF	TGTGCCAGCAGTTCGGGGGAGACTGGGGCCAACGTCCTGACTTTC
TRBV7-7	.	.	TRBJ2-2	CASSFGGWPGDGELFF	TGTGCTAGCAGCTTTGGGGGCTGGCCAGGGGACGGGGAGCTGTTTTTT
TRBV7-2	TRBD2	.	TRBJ2-3	CASSLASGGLLGYTQYF	TGTGCCAGCAGCTTAGCGAGCGGGGGCCTCCTCGGGTATACGCAGTATTTT
TRBV7-2	TRBD1	.	TRBJ1-1	CASSIQGFGTEAFF	TGTGCCAGCAGTATACAGGGGTTCGGCACTGAAGCTTTCTTT
TRBV7-2	.	.	TRBJ1-3	CASTAIQGPSVNTIYF	TGTGCCAGCACCGCTATACAGGGTCCCTCTGTAAACACCATATATTTT
TRBV5-6	TRBD1	.	TRBJ2-1	CASSLAKGAHWRQFF	TGTGCCAGCAGCTTGGCGAAGGGGGCTCATTGGCGGCAGTTCTTC
TRBV7-3	.	once	TRBJ2-2	CASSLTGGSTGELFF	TGTGCCAGCAGCTTAACGGGGGGATCCACCGGGGAGCTGTTTTTT
TRBV19	.	.	TRBJ1-4	CASSFRTQMVSNEKLFF	TGTGCCAGTAGTTTCCGGACACAGATGGTTTCAAATGAAAAACTGTTTTTT
TRBV18	.	.	TRBJ1-5	CASSFQAGSDQPQHF	TGTGCCAGCTCCTTCCAGGCGGGGTCGGACCAGCCCCAGCATTTT
TRBV2	.	few	TRBJ2-7	CASSKTGTGQYF	TGTGCCAGCAGTAAGACAGGTACTGGGCAGTACTTC